What follows is one T cell receptor beta chain and its context. Antigen unknown. The record originates from a study of T cell responses to AZD1222 COVID-19 vaccine. This table comes from immunoSEQ multiplex PCR, and its TCRdb copy is limited to in-frame clones, with some not included. Here the sample spans 150,000 to 200,000 clones, about 92% being singletons. Points from the study as a whole: It was only a handful of AZD1222 recipients who were seropositive at baseline. The study reported that nearly half of spike-specific TCRs target unmutated variant regions. There were vaccine-associated CD4 TCRs across spike, dominant at 160-218 and 743-854.

Sequencing used peripheral blood, obtained 28 days after the second dose of the MenACWY control vaccine. The receptor comes from an adult who received the MenACWY meningococcal vaccine as a control.

CDR3 loop: CASHLDVLVLAGSGELFF. CDR3 bases: TGTGCCAGCCATCTAGACGTGCTTGTGCTAGCGGGATCCGGGGAGCTGTTTTTT. The V call is TRBV11-2, the J call TRBJ2-2; 9 nucleotides align to TRBD2. The CDR3 totals 18 residues. The germline V gene has CDR1 SGHAT and CDR2 FQNNGV. Losses at the gene ends were 8 bases for V and 6 bases for J; bases not matched to a gene: 19.